Below, 30 T cell receptor beta chains from the same sample are listed, as sequenced in a study of technical replicates of blood from a few donors. Method: immunoSEQ multiplex PCR; TCRdb's copy keeps in-frame clones and lacks some. The sample gives fewer than 95,000 clones, around 94% of which show up once; 0.25% is in the top ten. Sequenced: T cells isolated from PBMCs. These receptors all come from a human donor in good health.

This clone has just a few counts. The J gene is TRBJ2-3, the V gene TRBV5-4; 9 bases map to TRBD2. Germline CDR1 is SGHNT and CDR2 is YYREEE (reference sequence). There are 16 residues in the CDR3. Trimming cost V 4 bases and J 10 bases; bases outside gene matches: 16. CDR3 nucleotide sequence: TGTGCCAGCAGCCTTAGCGGGAGCCTGCGCAAGTGGGCGCAGTATTTT. Amino acid sequence: CASSLSGSLRKWAQYF. The variable domain in full, with the rest retrieved from reference TRBV5-4 and TRBJ2-3, is ETGVTQSPTHLIKTRGQQVTLRCSSQSGHNTVSWYQQALGQGPQFIFQYYREEENGRGNFPPRFSGLQFPNYSSELNVNALELDDSALYLCASSLSGSLRKWAQYFGPGTRLTVL.

This clone was detected only once. The chain has TRBV30 and TRBJ2-5, with 8 bases identical to TRBD1. V was clipped by 2 bases and J by 5 bases; unmatched bases: 13. The CDR3 consists of 16 residues. Germline CDR1 reads GTSNPN; CDR2 reads SVGIG (reference sequence). This CDR3 is CAWSTLGQGAVETQYF. The CDR3 DNA sequence: TGTGCCTGGAGTACCTTGGGGCAGGGGGCTGTCGAGACCCAGTACTTC.

The rearrangement uses TRBV29-1 and TRBJ1-1, with unresolved D. V shed 2 bases and J shed 4 bases, with 11 bases lying between them. Germline CDR1 and CDR2: SQVTM and ANQGSEA. The CDR3 is 13 amino acids. The CDR3 spells CSVETRVATEAFF. DNA of the CDR3: TGCAGCGTTGAAACACGGGTTGCCACTGAAGCTTTCTTT. Supplemented by reference TRBV29-1 and TRBJ1-1, the full variable domain reads SAVISQKPSRDICQRGTSLTIQCQVDSQVTMMFWYRQQPGQSLTLIATANQGSEATYESGFVIDKFPISRPNLTFSTLTVSNMSPEDSSIYLCSVETRVATEAFFGQGTRLTVV.

CDR3 nucleotides: TGTGCCAGCAGTTTAGGCGGTTACCCCTACAATGAGCAGTTCTTC. Translation: CASSLGGYPYNEQFF. This chain joins TRBV27 and TRBJ2-1; D is undetermined. The CDR3 covers 15 residues. Germline CDR1 and CDR2: MNHEY and SMNVEV (reference sequence). Trimming took 2 bases from V and 2 from J, leaving 10 bases between them.

This chain connects TRBV7-9 to TRBJ1-1; perhaps TRBD1 as D (5 bases). This CDR3 has 14 amino acids. V lost 5 bases to trimming and J lost 1 base, with 11 bases between them. Germline-derived CDR1 and CDR2 are SEHNR and FQNEAQ (reference sequence). CDR3 sequence (DNA): TGTGCCAGCAGCATGCAGGGTCCGAACACTGAAGCTTTCTTT. Its protein is CASSMQGPNTEAFF.

The rearrangement joins TRBV6-6 to TRBJ2-1; TRBD1 matches at 11 bases. This CDR3 is 15 amino acids long. Germline lookup yields CDR1 MNHNY and CDR2 SVGAGI (reference sequence). The trim removed 4 bases at V and 7 bases at J, leaving 6 bases unmatched. CDR3: CASSSPGQGENEQFF. In DNA, the CDR3 is TGTGCCAGCAGTTCCCCGGGACAGGGGGAAAATGAGCAGTTCTTC.

V and J are TRBV5-1 and TRBJ2-3; D is unclear. Germline V gives CDR1 SGHRS, CDR2 YFSETQ. Trimming shortened V by 2 bases and J by 0 bases, and 16 bases separated the two germline ends. The CDR3 sequence is 17 residues long. CDR3 amino acids: CASSFWVRQASTDTQYF. The DNA of the CDR3 is TGCGCCAGCAGCTTTTGGGTACGGCAGGCTAGCACAGATACGCAGTATTTT.

The chain uses TRBV5-1 and TRBJ1-1; unclear D gene. The germline V gene has CDR1 SGHRS and CDR2 YFSETQ. The germline V and J ends were trimmed by 4 bases and 11 bases, with 24 bases remaining between them. The CDR3 runs to 15 residues. CDR3 amino acids: CASSHGPPEDFFAFF. CDR3 sequence (DNA): TGCGCCAGCAGCCATGGACCCCCAGAGGACTTTTTTGCTTTCTTT.

This chain joins TRBV5-1 and TRBJ2-2; 13 nucleotides align to TRBD2. V lost 0 bases, J lost 6 bases, and 2 bases stayed unmatched. This CDR3 has 16 amino acids. Germline V CDR1 and CDR2: SGHRS, YFSETQ. CDR3 sequence: CASSLAGLAGAGELFF. For the CDR3, the DNA is TGCGCCAGCAGCTTGGCCGGACTAGCGGGGGCCGGGGAGCTGTTTTTT.

The chain carries TRBV6-5 and TRBJ2-5; TRBD1 matches at 7 bases. This CDR3 contains 15 residues. V gave up 7 bases and J gave up 5 bases; unmatched junction bases: 13. Germline lookup yields CDR1 MNHEY and CDR2 SVGAGI. The CDR3 sequence is CASTSPTGKGETQYF. The CDR3 DNA sequence: TGTGCCAGCACTTCTCCGACAGGGAAGGGGGAGACCCAGTACTTC.

The chain uses TRBV5-1 and TRBJ2-3, with D maybe TRBD2 (5 bases). Trimming stripped 4 bases from V and 4 bases from J, with 10 bases between. The CDR3 is 13 residues long. Germline V CDR1 and CDR2: SGHRS, YFSETQ. CDR3 protein: CASSGSGSDTQYF. The CDR3 region has the DNA TGCGCCAGCAGCGGGAGTGGCTCAGATACGCAGTATTTT.

V is TRBV5-4 and J is TRBJ1-1; the match to TRBD1 covers 12 bases. Germline trimming cut 4 bases from V and 1 base from J; bases unmatched to any gene: 5. Germline V lookup: CDR1 SGHNT, CDR2 YYREEE (reference sequence). The CDR3 is 16 residues long. This CDR3 reads CASSKGGQGANTEAFF. The CDR3 nucleotides read TGTGCCAGCAGCAAGGGGGGACAGGGGGCGAACACTGAAGCTTTCTTT.

The J gene is TRBJ1-4, the V gene TRBV19, with D tentatively TRBD1 (5 bases). The CDR3 sequence is 12 residues long. From germline, CDR1 is LNHDA and CDR2 SQIVND (reference sequence). The ends were cut back, 6 bases at V and 7 bases at J, with 9 bases in the middle. The CDR3 spells CASRRQGEKLFF. The CDR3 nucleotides read TGTGCCAGTAGAAGGCAGGGTGAAAAACTGTTTTTT.

As DNA, the CDR3 is TGTGCCAGCAGCCGTAGCCTGGGAGTGCGCGAGCAGTACTTC. Its protein is CASSRSLGVREQYF. The chain employs TRBV6-5 and TRBJ2-7; D possibly corresponds to TRBD2 (5 bases). Germline lookup yields CDR1 MNHEY and CDR2 SVGAGI. This CDR3 spans 14 amino acids. V lost 6 bases and J 6 bases, leaving 18 bases between the germline ends.

This rearrangement joins TRBV7-9 to TRBJ2-7; D possibly corresponds to TRBD1 (7 bases). Trimming took off 1 base at V and 4 bases at J, with 14 bases between the two ends. Germline CDR1 is SEHNR and CDR2 is FQNEAQ (reference sequence). The CDR3 length is 15 residues. CDR3: CASSLDWSGGYEQYF. CDR3 bases: TGTGCCAGCAGCTTAGACTGGTCAGGGGGGTACGAGCAGTACTTC.

This rearrangement joins TRBV13 to TRBJ2-5; TRBD2 matches at 10 bases. V dropped 1 base and J dropped 5; count of bases not matched to a gene: 4. CDR3 length equals 15 residues. CDR1 is PRHDT, CDR2 FYEKMQ, per germline (reference sequence). The CDR3 sequence: CASSLVLAGKETQYF. The CDR3 DNA follows: TGTGCCAGCAGCTTAGTACTAGCGGGGAAGGAGACCCAGTACTTC.

The genes are TRBV4-2 and TRBJ2-1, with 9 bases lining up with TRBD2. The germline gives CDR1 LGHNA, CDR2 YNFKEQ. This CDR3 comprises 17 residues. Trimming cost V 5 bases and J 4 bases; bases outside gene matches: 12. CDR3 residues: CASSSSSSGAIYNEQFF. In nucleotides, the CDR3 is TGTGCCAGCAGCTCCTCCTCTAGCGGGGCGATATACAATGAGCAGTTCTTC.

The chain uses TRBV7-9 and TRBJ2-7, with D possibly TRBD1 on 6 matching bases. The CDR3 is 12 amino acids. V was trimmed by 5 bases and J by 9 bases, leaving 14 bases between them. Germline CDR1 is SEHNR and CDR2 is FQNEAQ (reference sequence). The CDR3 region has the DNA TGTGCCAGCAGCGAAGGACAGCCTGGGCAGTACTTC. Protein: CASSEGQPGQYF. Based on the CDR3 plus reference TRBV7-9 and TRBJ2-7, the full variable domain is DTGVSQNPRHKITKRGQNVTFRCDPISEHNRLYWYRQTLGQGPEFLTYFQNEAQLEKSRLLSDRFSAERPKGSFSTLEIQRTEQGDSAMYLCASSEGQPGQYFGPGTRLTVT.

The genes are TRBV4-1 and TRBJ2-7, with TRBD1 identical over 9 bases. This CDR3 contains 16 residues. CDR1 and CDR2 from the germline V gene are MGHRA and YSYEKL. After removal of 3 bases from V and 4 bases from J, the junction contained 10 bases not matched to a gene. CDR3 loop: CASSQGPGQGTYEQYF. The CDR3 DNA sequence: TGCGCCAGCAGCCAGGGACCGGGACAGGGTACGTACGAGCAGTACTTC.

This chain connects TRBV4-2 to TRBJ2-2; maybe TRBD2 (5 bases). The CDR3 runs to 17 residues. CDR1 is LGHNA and CDR2 is YNFKEQ in the germline V gene. Trimming cost V 0 bases and J 4 bases, with 15 bases left between them. The CDR3 is CASSQEGGHRATGELFF. As DNA, the CDR3 is TGTGCCAGCAGCCAAGAAGGAGGCCACCGGGCCACCGGGGAGCTGTTTTTT.

The genes are TRBV7-9 and TRBJ1-2; 10 bases are shared with TRBD1. This CDR3 is built from 16 residues. The ends lost 1 base at V and 3 bases at J; junction bases unmatched: 5. The V gene's germline CDR1 is SEHNR and CDR2 FQNEAQ (reference sequence). The CDR3 reads CASSLGDRGPDYGYTF. The CDR3 nucleotides are TGTGCCAGCAGCTTAGGCGACAGGGGGCCCGACTATGGCTACACCTTC.

The chain carries TRBV11-3 and TRBJ2-5; TRBD2 matches at 9 bases. Germline CDR1 is SGHNT and CDR2 is YENEEA. The CDR3 covers 17 residues. With V trimmed by 5 bases and J by 0 bases, 10 bases remained unmatched. The CDR3 loop reads CASSPYPQRGDQETQYF. In DNA, the CDR3 is TGTGCCAGCAGCCCCTACCCCCAGCGGGGGGACCAAGAGACCCAGTACTTC.

The chain links TRBV7-9 to TRBJ2-7; D is perhaps TRBD1 (6 bases). Germline V lookup: CDR1 SEHNR, CDR2 FQNEAQ (reference sequence). Trimming pared 6 bases from V and 1 base from J, leaving 13 bases between. This CDR3 region has 14 residues. The CDR3, as DNA: TGTGCCAGCAGGATTGGGGGCAGTTCCTACGAGCAGTACTTC. As protein: CASRIGGSSYEQYF.

V usage is TRBV30 and J usage is TRBJ2-7, with TRBD2 as a possible D gene (5 bases). Trimming cost V 0 bases and J 5 bases, with 8 bases left between them. CDR3 length: 12 residues. Germline assignment: CDR1 GTSNPN and CDR2 SVGIG (reference sequence). In DNA form, the CDR3 reads TGTGCCTGGAGTGTATCGGGGAACGAGCAGTACTTC. Residues: CAWSVSGNEQYF.

The J gene is TRBJ1-6, the V gene TRBV30; 7 bases match TRBD1. CDR1 and CDR2 from the germline V gene are GTSNPN and SVGIG (reference sequence). This CDR3 has 15 residues. Trimming took 0 bases from V and 8 from J; bases not matched to a gene: 7. CDR3 in amino acids: CAWSVLAGGHSPLHF. CDR3 bases: TGTGCCTGGAGTGTACTTGCAGGGGGTCATTCACCCCTCCACTTT. Full variable domain (remainder filled in from reference TRBV30 and TRBJ1-6): SQTIHQWPATLVQPVGSPLSLECTVEGTSNPNLYWYRQAAGRGLQLLFYSVGIGQISSEVPQNLSASRPQDRQFILSSKKLLLSDSGFYLCAWSVLAGGHSPLHFGNGTRLTVT.

The chain links TRBV7-9 to TRBJ1-1; 7 bases are a match to TRBD1. The germline V gene encodes CDR1 SEHNR and CDR2 FQNEAQ (reference sequence). Germline trimming cut 5 bases from V and 8 bases from J; bases unmatched to any gene: 8. The CDR3 has 13 residues. This chain's CDR3 is CASSKSTGAEAFF. DNA for the CDR3: TGTGCCAGCAGCAAATCCACAGGGGCGGAAGCTTTCTTT.

This chain connects TRBV27 to TRBJ2-7; D is unresolved. Germline values: CDR1 MNHEY, CDR2 SMNVEV (reference sequence). The CDR3 has 15 amino acids. V gave up 5 bases and J gave up 0 bases, with 14 bases separating them. The CDR3 region is CASSLAGQSSYEQYF. The CDR3 bases are TGTGCCAGCAGTCTCGCCGGTCAAAGCTCCTACGAGCAGTACTTC.

The CDR3 coding sequence is TGTGCTAGTGGTTTGGATACAGGGTCAGTAAAAGAGACCCAGTACTTC. It specifies CASGLDTGSVKETQYF. The genes are TRBV12-5 and TRBJ2-5; TRBD1 is a possible D gene (6 bases). The germline V and J ends were trimmed by 1 base and 3 bases, with 15 bases remaining between them. The CDR3 is 16 amino acids. Germline assignment: CDR1 LGHNT and CDR2 FRNRAP.

The chain combines TRBV6-5 with TRBJ1-2; a possible D gene is TRBD1 (6 bases). The CDR3 has 14 amino acids. Trimming pared 2 bases from V and 3 bases from J, leaving 10 bases between. Looked up from germline, CDR1 is MNHEY and CDR2 is SVGAGI. The CDR3 coding sequence is TGTGCCAGCAGTTACAGTAAGGGGGACTATGGCTACACCTTC. Translated, it gives CASSYSKGDYGYTF.

This rearrangement joins TRBV27 to TRBJ2-3; 7 bases agree with TRBD2. The germline V gene has CDR1 MNHEY and CDR2 SMNVEV (reference sequence). Germline trimming cut 3 bases from V and 5 bases from J; bases unmatched to any gene: 8. CDR3 length: 15 residues. Written as DNA, the CDR3 is TGTGCCAGCAGTTTCTCGGCGGGAGCTGGAGATACGCAGTATTTT. Encoded protein: CASSFSAGAGDTQYF.